This TCR beta chain came from a study of blood T cell repertoires in COVID-19. Turning to the study itself: Italy, Spain and the United States were the sources of the convalescent and acute COVID-19 samples. T cells, B-cell-depleted T cells, or PBMCs provided the cDNA or gDNA that served as material.

The Seattle patients, enrolled during active infection, were followed longitudinally. Per the authors' pipeline: Using reference gene primer amplification, nucleated cell counts were estimated. Using immunoSEQ multiplex PCR, the repertoire was profiled, and TCRdb retains in-frame clones only, with some absent. From that table come the V and J calls and clone size; the DNA was used to work out D and trimming. The table records under 200,000 clones, 60% to 85% of them present only once. Per the germline V gene, CDR1 is MNHEY and CDR2 is SVGAGI. The CDR3 extends over 12 amino acids. V shed 5 bases and J shed 8 bases, with 7 bases lying between them.

The chain is built from TRBV6-5 and TRBJ1-6, with D unclear. Material for sequencing was peripheral blood. This sequence was found in a woman between 55 and 75 years old with COVID-19, enrolled during active disease. CDR3 DNA: TGTGCCAGCAGTCGTCCCGATTCACCCCTCCACTTT. Protein: CASSRPDSPLHF.